This T cell receptor (beta chain) appears in the sequencing data of a study of T-cell memory formation after mild COVID-19. About the study: TCR clustering was largely donor specific.

CDR3 length: 14 amino acids. The germline V gene has CDR1 SGHVS and CDR2 FQNEAQ. V was shortened by 5 bases and J by 5 bases, with 15 bases between the two germline ends. Concerning this clonotype itself: Its antigen is undetermined.

MiXCR, applied by TCRdb to the 5' RACE reads, yields one record per CDR3 protein. The sample contains around 430,000 distinct CDR3 sequences, 15% to 20% of which appear only once. Study observations and caveats: Contracting CD4+ clones lay largely in CM and EM, with CD8+ ones residing in EMRA.

The TCR was taken from a man younger than 30 who had mild COVID-19 (a few samples of this study predate the infection). Cell type and time point are not known. The chain uses TRBV7-8 and TRBJ2-5; no clear D. The sample comprised PBMCs or a T cell subset sorted from them (not recorded which). CDR3 loop: CASSPGGEWETQYF. The DNA for the CDR3 is TGTGCCAGCAGCCCAGGTGGAGAATGGGAGACCCAGTACTTC.